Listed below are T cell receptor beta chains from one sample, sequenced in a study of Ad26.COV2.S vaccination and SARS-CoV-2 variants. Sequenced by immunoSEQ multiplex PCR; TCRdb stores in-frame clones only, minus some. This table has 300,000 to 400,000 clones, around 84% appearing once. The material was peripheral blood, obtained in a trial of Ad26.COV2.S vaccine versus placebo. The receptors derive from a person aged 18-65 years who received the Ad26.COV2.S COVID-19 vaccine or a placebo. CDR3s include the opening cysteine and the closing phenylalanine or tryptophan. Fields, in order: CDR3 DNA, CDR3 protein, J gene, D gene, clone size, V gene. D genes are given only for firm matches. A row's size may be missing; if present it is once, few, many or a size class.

TGTGCCAGCAGGCTCGGACAGGGGGCGCACTATGGCTACACCTTC,CASRLGQGAHYGYTF,TRBJ1-2,TRBD1,few,TRBV3-1/TRBV3-2
TGCGCCAGCAGCCAAGATCGAGGGACTTATAATGGCTACACCTTC,CASSQDRGTYNGYTF,TRBJ1-2,-,-,TRBV4-1
TGTGCCACCAGCAGAGAGGCCCGGGGCAGGGGTGGTAGGTACGAGCAGTACTTC,CATSREARGRGGRYEQYF,TRBJ2-7,-,-,TRBV15
TGTGCCAGCAGCTTAAAGGGACAGGGAAATGAAAAACTGTTTTTT,CASSLKGQGNEKLFF,TRBJ1-4,TRBD1,-,TRBV13
TGCAGTGCTAGTAAATACATTAGCACAGATACGCAGTATTTT,CSASKYISTDTQYF,TRBJ2-3,-,-,TRBV20-1
TGTGCCAGCAGCCCACTAGCCCTGAGGGAAGATACGCAGTATTTT,CASSPLALREDTQYF,TRBJ2-3,-,-,TRBV7-2
TGTGCCAGCAGTACGGGCGGGGAGACCCAGTACTTC,CASSTGGETQYF,TRBJ2-5,-,-,TRBV6-2/TRBV6-3
TGTGCCAGCAGCTTGCAGGTGGCAGGGACTGACTACGAGCAGTACTTC,CASSLQVAGTDYEQYF,TRBJ2-7,-,-,TRBV5-6
TGTGCCAGCAGTGATTCGGGTACTGAAGCTTTCTTT,CASSDSGTEAFF,TRBJ1-1,-,-,TRBV25-1
TGTGCCAGCAGCCAAGATAGACAAGCTAACTATGGCTACACCTTC,CASSQDRQANYGYTF,TRBJ1-2,-,-,TRBV3-1/TRBV3-2
TGTGCCAGCAGCTCCCTAGGGCTAGCGGACAATTCTAGCACAGATACGCAGTATTTT,CASSSLGLADNSSTDTQYF,TRBJ2-3,TRBD2,-,TRBV3-1/TRBV3-2
TGTGCCAGCAGCTTGAGGGGCGGGGAGCTGTTTTTT,CASSLRGGELFF,TRBJ2-2,-,-,TRBV11-3
TGTGCCAGCAGCTCATTAGCGGGCGTTAGCACAGATACGCAGTATTTT,CASSSLAGVSTDTQYF,TRBJ2-3,TRBD2,-,TRBV7-2
TGTGCCAGCAGCCACGGGACCATGGGATACAATGAGCAGTTCTTC,CASSHGTMGYNEQFF,TRBJ2-1,-,-,TRBV4-2
TGTGCCAGCTCACCATACACCCTTTCAAGTCGCCCCAACTATGGCTACACCTTC,CASSPYTLSSRPNYGYTF,TRBJ1-2,-,-,TRBV18
TGTGCCACGAACCGGGACCTTAATGAAAAACTGTTTTTT,CATNRDLNEKLFF,TRBJ1-4,-,-,TRBV2
TGTGCCAGCAGCAACGGACGACTAGCGGGGGGGCCGGATACGCAGTATTTT,CASSNGRLAGGPDTQYF,TRBJ2-3,TRBD2,-,TRBV9
TGTGCCAGCAGTTTGGGGCAGAACTATGGCTACACCTTC,CASSLGQNYGYTF,TRBJ1-2,-,-,TRBV12-3/TRBV12-4
TGTGCCAGCAGCCAAGATCGGACAGGGGGCAATTCACCCCTCCACTTT,CASSQDRTGGNSPLHF,TRBJ1-6,TRBD1,-,TRBV3-1/TRBV3-2
TGCGCCAGCAGCCTCGGATGGACGGCCCTCTATGGCTACACCTTC,CASSLGWTALYGYTF,TRBJ1-2,-,-,TRBV5-1
TGTGCCAGCAGTTCCCTCCGGGTCTCCGCATCCTACGAGCAGTACTTC,CASSSLRVSASYEQYF,TRBJ2-7,-,-,TRBV6-5
TGTGCCAGCAGTGAAGCCTCGGGACAGAGGACTGGGTTT,CASSEASGQRTGF,TRBJ1-4,TRBD1,once,TRBV2
TGCGCCAGCATCGACTCGACAGGGGCGACTGAAGCTTTCTTT,CASIDSTGATEAFF,TRBJ1-1,TRBD1,-,TRBV5-1
TGCAGTGCCGGAAGGGGAGACGAGCAGTACTTC,CSAGRGDEQYF,TRBJ2-7,-,-,TRBV20-1
TGTGCCTGGGGTGGATTAGCGGGGGTCACAGATACGCAGTATTTT,CAWGGLAGVTDTQYF,TRBJ2-3,TRBD2,-,TRBV30
TGTGCCAGCAGTCCCCGGTTGACCAATCAGCCCCAGCATTTT,CASSPRLTNQPQHF,TRBJ1-5,-,-,TRBV6-5
TGTGCCAGCAGCCGAAATGCGAACACCGGGGAGCTGTTTTTT,CASSRNANTGELFF,TRBJ2-2,-,-,TRBV11-2
TGTGCCAGCAGTAGACCTCAGGGAAGCAATCAGCCCCAGCATTTT,CASSRPQGSNQPQHF,TRBJ1-5,-,many,TRBV6-2/TRBV6-3
TGTGCCAGCAGTTACGGACAGGCGAACACCGGGGAGCTGTTTTTT,CASSYGQANTGELFF,TRBJ2-2,TRBD1,once,TRBV6-5
TGTGCCAGCAGCCCCCCTTTTCGGCTCGCTGTCGGGGAGACCCAGTACTTC,CASSPPFRLAVGETQYF,TRBJ2-5,-,-,TRBV7-9
TGTGCCAGCAGCTTGTCGAGAGGGAACCCTCCTAATGAAAAACTGTTTTTT,CASSLSRGNPPNEKLFF,TRBJ1-4,-,-,TRBV5-4
TGTGCCTGGAGTGCCCTACTGGGGAATGAGCAGTTCTTC,CAWSALLGNEQFF,TRBJ2-1,-,-,TRBV30